These T cell receptor beta chains were read from a single sample in a study of cytotoxic CD8 clonotypes in ibrutinib-treated CLL. The assay was immunoSEQ multiplex PCR, and TCRdb's table has in-frame clones only and misses some. In the table there are more than 15,000 clones, 81% of which are singletons. The sequencing used PBMCs, collected before ibrutinib treatment. These receptors were obtained from a human donor with chronic lymphocytic leukemia. Each CDR3 is given with its conserved first and last residue. The D gene is left open where the match is weak. Clone size, where shown, is once, few, many, or a class for clones that have expanded.

D gene: TRBD2
clone size: NA
J gene: TRBJ2-2
V gene: TRBV30
CDR3 DNA: TGTGCCTGGAGTAGACTAGCGGGAGACGCCGGGGAGCTGTTTTTT
CDR3 protein: CAWSRLAGDAGELFF

D gene: TRBD2
clone size: NA
J gene: TRBJ2-1
V gene: TRBV15
CDR3 DNA: TGTGCCACCAGCAGAGGCGGGAGCTACAATGAGCAGTTCTTC
CDR3 protein: CATSRGGSYNEQFF

D gene: NA
clone size: NA
J gene: TRBJ1-1
V gene: TRBV5-1
CDR3 DNA: TGCGCCAGCAGCTTGAACAGCGAGGAGGCTTTCTTT
CDR3 protein: CASSLNSEEAFF

D gene: NA
clone size: NA
J gene: TRBJ2-2
V gene: TRBV10-1
CDR3 DNA: TGCGCCAGCAGTCCGGGAGCCGGGGAGCTGTTTTTT
CDR3 protein: CASSPGAGELFF

D gene: NA
clone size: NA
J gene: TRBJ2-3
V gene: TRBV5-6
CDR3 DNA: TGTGCCAGCAGCTTAGGCGGCAGGGTGACAGATACGCAGTATTTT
CDR3 protein: CASSLGGRVTDTQYF

D gene: NA
clone size: NA
J gene: TRBJ1-5
V gene: TRBV4-1
CDR3 DNA: TGCGCCAGCAGCCAAGCCAGCGATTCCGCGGGACCCCAGCATTTT
CDR3 protein: CASSQASDSAGPQHF

D gene: NA
clone size: NA
J gene: TRBJ2-7
V gene: TRBV5-1
CDR3 DNA: TGCGCCAGCAGCCTGGACATCTACTACGAGCAGTACTTC
CDR3 protein: CASSLDIYYEQYF

D gene: NA
clone size: NA
J gene: TRBJ2-1
V gene: TRBV2
CDR3 DNA: TGTGCCAGCAGTAGGGGGAATGAGCAGTTCTTC
CDR3 protein: CASSRGNEQFF

D gene: NA
clone size: once
J gene: TRBJ2-7
V gene: TRBV30
CDR3 DNA: TGTGCCTGGAGTTATTTAGGTAGGCAGTACTTC
CDR3 protein: CAWSYLGRQYF

D gene: TRBD1
clone size: NA
J gene: TRBJ2-5
V gene: TRBV30
CDR3 DNA: TGTGCCTGGGAAACCGTGACAGGGGGGGGGACCCAGTACTTC
CDR3 protein: CAWETVTGGGTQYF

D gene: TRBD1
clone size: NA
J gene: TRBJ1-5
V gene: TRBV11-2
CDR3 DNA: TGTGCCAGCAGTGGCGGAACAGGGGTACGACAGCCCCAGCATTTT
CDR3 protein: CASSGGTGVRQPQHF

D gene: TRBD1
clone size: NA
J gene: TRBJ2-3
V gene: TRBV7-8
CDR3 DNA: TGTGCCAGCAGCTTACGGGACAGGGGCACAGATACGCAGTATTTT
CDR3 protein: CASSLRDRGTDTQYF

D gene: NA
clone size: NA
J gene: TRBJ1-1
V gene: TRBV27
CDR3 DNA: TGTGCCAGCAGTTTACTTAGTAGGCGGGGAGTGAACACTGAAGCTTTCTTT
CDR3 protein: CASSLLSRRGVNTEAFF

D gene: NA
clone size: NA
J gene: TRBJ1-3
V gene: TRBV6-5
CDR3 DNA: TGTGCCAGCAGTTACGGCCCCCCGGACTCTGGAAACACCATATATTTT
CDR3 protein: CASSYGPPDSGNTIYF

D gene: NA
clone size: NA
J gene: TRBJ2-7
V gene: TRBV28
CDR3 DNA: TGTGCCAGCAGTTTAATTTCCTACGAGCAGTACTTC
CDR3 protein: CASSLISYEQYF

D gene: NA
clone size: NA
J gene: TRBJ1-2
V gene: TRBV28
CDR3 DNA: TGTGCCAGCAGTTTATTTCGGGGTTATGGCTACACCTTC
CDR3 protein: CASSLFRGYGYTF

D gene: NA
clone size: NA
J gene: TRBJ2-7
V gene: TRBV28
CDR3 DNA: TGTGCCAGCACCTCCTCGGGGGCCGCGGGCTACGAGCAGTACTTC
CDR3 protein: CASTSSGAAGYEQYF